This TCR beta chain comes out of a study of T cell responses to AZD1222 COVID-19 vaccine. For the study at large: Pooled in the analysis were second doses at about 4 or about 12 weeks.

Germline CDR1 reads SNHLY; CDR2 reads FYNNEI. The CDR3 sequence is 13 residues long. Trimming stripped 4 bases from V and 6 bases from J, with 13 bases between. Some clones are missing from TCRdb's copy, which holds only in-frame ones; the method was immunoSEQ multiplex PCR. The sample has about 170,000 clones, just under 95% seen once. This TCR derives from an adult in good health. The chain joins TRBV2 to TRBJ2-7; D may be TRBD1 (5 bases). The sequencing here drew on peripheral blood, taken on day 0 of AZD1222 vaccination. As DNA, the CDR3 is TGTGCCAGCAGTGGACAGCGTGCGTCCGAGCAGTACTTC. It yields the protein CASSGQRASEQYF. Based on the CDR3 plus reference TRBV2 and TRBJ2-7, the full variable domain is EPEVTQTPSHQVTQMGQEVILRCVPISNHLYFYWYRQILGQKVEFLVSFYNNEISEKSEIFDDQFSVERPDGSNFTLKIRSTKLEDSAMYFCASSGQRASEQYFGPGTRLTVT.